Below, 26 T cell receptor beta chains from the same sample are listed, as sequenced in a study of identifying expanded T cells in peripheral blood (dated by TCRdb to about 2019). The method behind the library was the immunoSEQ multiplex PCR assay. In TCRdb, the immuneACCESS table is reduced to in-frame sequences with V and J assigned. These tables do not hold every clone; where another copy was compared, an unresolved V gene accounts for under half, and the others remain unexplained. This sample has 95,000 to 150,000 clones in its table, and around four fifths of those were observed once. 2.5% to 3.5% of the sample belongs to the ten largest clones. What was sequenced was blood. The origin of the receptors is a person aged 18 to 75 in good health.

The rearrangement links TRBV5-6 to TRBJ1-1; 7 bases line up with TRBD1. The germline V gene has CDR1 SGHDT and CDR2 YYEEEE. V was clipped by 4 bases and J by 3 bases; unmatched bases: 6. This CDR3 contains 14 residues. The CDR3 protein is CASSLQGVYTEAFF. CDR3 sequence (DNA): TGTGCCAGCAGCCTCCAGGGGGTATACACTGAAGCTTTCTTT.

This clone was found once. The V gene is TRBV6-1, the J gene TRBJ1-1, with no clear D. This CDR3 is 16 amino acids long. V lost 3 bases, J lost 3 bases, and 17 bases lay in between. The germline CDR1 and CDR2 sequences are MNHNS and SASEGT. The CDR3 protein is CASSELSGSLYTEAFF. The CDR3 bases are TGTGCCAGCAGTGAGCTCAGTGGTTCCCTCTACACTGAAGCTTTCTTT.

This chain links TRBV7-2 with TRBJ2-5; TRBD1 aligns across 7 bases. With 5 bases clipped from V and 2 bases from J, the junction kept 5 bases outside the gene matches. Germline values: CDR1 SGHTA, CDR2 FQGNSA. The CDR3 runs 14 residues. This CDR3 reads CASSADRDQETQYF. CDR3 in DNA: TGTGCCAGCAGCGCTGACAGGGATCAAGAGACCCAGTACTTC.

The CDR3 DNA is TGTGCCAGCAGCGCCCGTTCGGGTATCAACACTGAAGCTTTCTTT. It encodes CASSARSGINTEAFF. The chain combines TRBV9 with TRBJ1-1; D gene ambiguous. CDR1 and CDR2 (germline): SGDLS, YYNGEE. V lost 3 bases, J lost 2 bases, and 14 bases lay in between. This CDR3 spans 15 amino acids.

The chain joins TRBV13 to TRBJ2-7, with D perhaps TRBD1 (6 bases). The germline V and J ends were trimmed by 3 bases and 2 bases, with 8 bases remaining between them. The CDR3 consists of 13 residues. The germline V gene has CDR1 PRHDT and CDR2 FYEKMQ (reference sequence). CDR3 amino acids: CASSFNRAYEQYF. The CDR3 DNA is TGTGCCAGCAGCTTTAACAGGGCCTACGAGCAGTACTTC.

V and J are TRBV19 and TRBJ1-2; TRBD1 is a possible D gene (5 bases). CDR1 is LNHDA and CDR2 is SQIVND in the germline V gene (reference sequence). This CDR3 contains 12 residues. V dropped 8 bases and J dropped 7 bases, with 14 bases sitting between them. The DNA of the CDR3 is TGTGCCAGTGCAGGGAACTTCGGTGGCTACACCTTC. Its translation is CASAGNFGGYTF.

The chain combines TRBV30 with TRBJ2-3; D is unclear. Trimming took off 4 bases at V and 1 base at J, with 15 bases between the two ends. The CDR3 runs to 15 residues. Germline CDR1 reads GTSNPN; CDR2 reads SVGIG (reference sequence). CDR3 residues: CAWIGRRTGTDTQYF. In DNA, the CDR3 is TGTGCCTGGATAGGACGCCGAACGGGCACAGATACGCAGTATTTT. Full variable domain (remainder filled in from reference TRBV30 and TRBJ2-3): SQTIHQWPATLVQPVGSPLSLECTVEGTSNPNLYWYRQAAGRGLQLLFYSVGIGQISSEVPQNLSASRPQDRQFILSSKKLLLSDSGFYLCAWIGRRTGTDTQYFGPGTRLTVL.

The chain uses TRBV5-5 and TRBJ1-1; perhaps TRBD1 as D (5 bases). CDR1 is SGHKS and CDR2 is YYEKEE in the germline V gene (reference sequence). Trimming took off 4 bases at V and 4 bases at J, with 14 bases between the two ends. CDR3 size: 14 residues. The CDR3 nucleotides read TGTGCCAGCAGCCTTCTAGGGGTCTTCACTGAAGCTTTCTTT. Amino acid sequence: CASSLLGVFTEAFF.

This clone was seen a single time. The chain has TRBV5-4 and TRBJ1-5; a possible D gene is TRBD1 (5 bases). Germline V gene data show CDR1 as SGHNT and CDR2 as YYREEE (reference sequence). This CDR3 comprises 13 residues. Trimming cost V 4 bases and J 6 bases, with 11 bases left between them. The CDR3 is CASSRGGGQPQHF. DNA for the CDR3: TGTGCCAGCAGCCGTGGGGGGGGTCAGCCCCAGCATTTT.

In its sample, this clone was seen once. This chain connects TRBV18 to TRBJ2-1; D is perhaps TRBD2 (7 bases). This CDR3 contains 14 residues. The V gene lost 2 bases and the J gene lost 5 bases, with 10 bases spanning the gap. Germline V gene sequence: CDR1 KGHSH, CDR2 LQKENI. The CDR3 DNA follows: TGTGCCAGCTCACCAGGCGGGGGCCACAATGAGCAGTTCTTC. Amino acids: CASSPGGGHNEQFF.

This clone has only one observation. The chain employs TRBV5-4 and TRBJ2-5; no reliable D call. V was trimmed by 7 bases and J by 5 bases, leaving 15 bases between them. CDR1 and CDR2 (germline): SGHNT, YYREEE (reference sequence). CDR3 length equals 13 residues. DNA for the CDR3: TGTGCCAGCTTCGTTAATGACGGGGAGACCCAGTACTTC. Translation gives CASFVNDGETQYF.

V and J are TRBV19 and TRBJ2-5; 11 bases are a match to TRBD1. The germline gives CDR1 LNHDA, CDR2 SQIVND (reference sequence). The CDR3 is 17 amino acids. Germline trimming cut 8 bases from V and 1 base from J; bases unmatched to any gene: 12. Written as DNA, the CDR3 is TGTGCCAGTGCCCGGACAGGGGGCCCAAAACTCCAAGAGACCCAGTACTTC. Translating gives CASARTGGPKLQETQYF.

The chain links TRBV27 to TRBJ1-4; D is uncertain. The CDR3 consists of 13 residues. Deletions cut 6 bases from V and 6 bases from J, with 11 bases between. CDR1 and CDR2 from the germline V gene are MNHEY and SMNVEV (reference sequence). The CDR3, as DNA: TGTGCCAGCAGATTTGAGGGATATGAAAAACTGTTTTTT. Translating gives CASRFEGYEKLFF.

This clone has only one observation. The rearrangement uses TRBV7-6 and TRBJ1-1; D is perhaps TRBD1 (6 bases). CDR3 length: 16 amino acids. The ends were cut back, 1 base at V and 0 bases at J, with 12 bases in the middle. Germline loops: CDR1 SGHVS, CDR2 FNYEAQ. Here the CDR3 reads CASSLEGGPVNTEAFF. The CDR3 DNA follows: TGTGCCAGCAGCTTAGAGGGGGGGCCCGTGAACACTGAAGCTTTCTTT.

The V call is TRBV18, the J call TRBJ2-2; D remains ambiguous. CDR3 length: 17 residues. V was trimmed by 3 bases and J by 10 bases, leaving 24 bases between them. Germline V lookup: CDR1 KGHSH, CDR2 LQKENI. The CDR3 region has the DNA TGTGCCAGCTCACCGAGTGGGAAGTGGCCTATAACCCCGGAGCTGTTTTTT. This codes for CASSPSGKWPITPELFF.

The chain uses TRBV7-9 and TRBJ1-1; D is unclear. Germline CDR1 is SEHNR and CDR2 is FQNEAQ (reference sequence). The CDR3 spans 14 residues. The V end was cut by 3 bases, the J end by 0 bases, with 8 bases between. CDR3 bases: TGTGCCAGCAGCTTCGACACATTGAACACTGAAGCTTTCTTT. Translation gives CASSFDTLNTEAFF.

This chain's CDR3 is CASSPTPGISGNQPQHF. CDR3 nucleotide sequence: TGTGCCAGCAGCCCCACTCCAGGGATATCGGGCAATCAGCCCCAGCATTTT. This chain links TRBV9 with TRBJ1-5; possibly TRBD1 for D (5 bases). Germline assignment: CDR1 SGDLS and CDR2 YYNGEE. CDR3 length: 17 amino acids. V was shortened by 4 bases and J by 2 bases, with 19 bases between the two germline ends.

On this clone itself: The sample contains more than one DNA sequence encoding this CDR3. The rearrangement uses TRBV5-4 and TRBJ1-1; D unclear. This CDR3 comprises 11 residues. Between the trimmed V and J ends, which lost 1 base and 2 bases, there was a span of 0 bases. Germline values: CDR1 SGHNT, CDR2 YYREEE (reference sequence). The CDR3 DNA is TGTGCCAGCAGCTTGAACACTGAAGCTTTCTTT. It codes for CASSLNTEAFF.

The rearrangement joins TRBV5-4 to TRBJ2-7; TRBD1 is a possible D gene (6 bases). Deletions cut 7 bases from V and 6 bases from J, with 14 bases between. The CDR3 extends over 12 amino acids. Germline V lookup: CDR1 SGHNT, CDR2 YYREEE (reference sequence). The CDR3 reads CASHDRLGEQYF. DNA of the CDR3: TGTGCCAGCCATGACAGGCTGGGCGAGCAGTACTTC. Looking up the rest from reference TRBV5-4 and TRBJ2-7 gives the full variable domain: ETGVTQSPTHLIKTRGQQVTLRCSSQSGHNTVSWYQQALGQGPQFIFQYYREEENGRGNFPPRFSGLQFPNYSSELNVNALELDDSALYLCASHDRLGEQYFGPGTRLTVT.

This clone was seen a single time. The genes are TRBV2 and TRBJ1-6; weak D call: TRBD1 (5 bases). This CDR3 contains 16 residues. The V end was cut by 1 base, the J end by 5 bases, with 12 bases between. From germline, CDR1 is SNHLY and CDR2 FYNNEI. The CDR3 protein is CASSEGRTQNNSPLHF. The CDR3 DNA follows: TGTGCCAGCAGTGAAGGTCGGACACAAAATAATTCACCCCTCCACTTT.

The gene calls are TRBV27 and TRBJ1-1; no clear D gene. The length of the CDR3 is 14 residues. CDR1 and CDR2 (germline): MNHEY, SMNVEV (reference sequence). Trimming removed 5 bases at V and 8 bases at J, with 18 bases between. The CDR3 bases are TGTGCCAGCAGTCCGGACGCCCGGCCCCGAGAAGCTTTCTTT. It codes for CASSPDARPREAFF.

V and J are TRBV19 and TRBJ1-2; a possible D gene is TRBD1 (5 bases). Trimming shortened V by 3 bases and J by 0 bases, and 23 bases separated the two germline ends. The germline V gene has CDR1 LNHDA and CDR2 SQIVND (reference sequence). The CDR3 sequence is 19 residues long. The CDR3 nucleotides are TGTGCCAGTAGTATTTGGTGGCGCAAACAGGAAGGATCTAACTATGGCTACACCTTC. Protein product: CASSIWWRKQEGSNYGYTF. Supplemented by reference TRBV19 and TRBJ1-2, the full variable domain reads DGGITQSPKYLFRKEGQNVTLSCEQNLNHDAMYWYRQDPGQGLRLIYYSQIVNDFQKGDIAEGYSVSREKKESFPLTVTSAQKNPTAFYLCASSIWWRKQEGSNYGYTFGSGTRLTVV.

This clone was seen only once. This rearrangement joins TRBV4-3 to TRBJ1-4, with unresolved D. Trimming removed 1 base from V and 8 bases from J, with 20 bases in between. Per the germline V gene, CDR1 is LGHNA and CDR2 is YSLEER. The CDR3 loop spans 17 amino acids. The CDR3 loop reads CASSQGYGVGGYEKLFF. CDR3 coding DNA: TGCGCCAGCAGCCAAGGGTACGGGGTTGGCGGATACGAAAAACTGTTTTTT.

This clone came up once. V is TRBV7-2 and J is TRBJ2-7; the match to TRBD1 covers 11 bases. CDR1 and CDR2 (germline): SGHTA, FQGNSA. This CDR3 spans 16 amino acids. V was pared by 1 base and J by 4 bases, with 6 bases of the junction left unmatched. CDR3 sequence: CASSLVGDRGLYEQYF. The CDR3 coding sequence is TGTGCCAGCAGCTTAGTGGGGGACAGGGGGTTGTACGAGCAGTACTTC. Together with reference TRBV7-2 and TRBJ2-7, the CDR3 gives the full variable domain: GAGVSQSPSNKVTEKGKDVELRCDPISGHTALYWYRQSLGQGLEFLIYFQGNSAPDKSGLPSDRFSAERTGGSVSTLTIQRTQQEDSAVYLCASSLVGDRGLYEQYFGPGTRLTVT.

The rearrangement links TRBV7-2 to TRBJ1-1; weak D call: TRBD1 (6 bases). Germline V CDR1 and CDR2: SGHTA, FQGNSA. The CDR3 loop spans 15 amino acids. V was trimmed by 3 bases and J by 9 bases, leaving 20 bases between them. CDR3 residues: CASSFYPTPGTQAFF. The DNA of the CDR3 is TGTGCCAGCAGCTTTTACCCAACCCCAGGGACACAAGCTTTCTTT.

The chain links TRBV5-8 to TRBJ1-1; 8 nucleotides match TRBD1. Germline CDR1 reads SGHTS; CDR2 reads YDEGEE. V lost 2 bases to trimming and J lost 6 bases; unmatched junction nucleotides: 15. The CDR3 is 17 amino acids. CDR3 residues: CASSFDRGYRSGAEAFF. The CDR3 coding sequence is TGTGCCAGCAGCTTCGACAGGGGTTATCGTTCTGGCGCTGAAGCTTTCTTT.